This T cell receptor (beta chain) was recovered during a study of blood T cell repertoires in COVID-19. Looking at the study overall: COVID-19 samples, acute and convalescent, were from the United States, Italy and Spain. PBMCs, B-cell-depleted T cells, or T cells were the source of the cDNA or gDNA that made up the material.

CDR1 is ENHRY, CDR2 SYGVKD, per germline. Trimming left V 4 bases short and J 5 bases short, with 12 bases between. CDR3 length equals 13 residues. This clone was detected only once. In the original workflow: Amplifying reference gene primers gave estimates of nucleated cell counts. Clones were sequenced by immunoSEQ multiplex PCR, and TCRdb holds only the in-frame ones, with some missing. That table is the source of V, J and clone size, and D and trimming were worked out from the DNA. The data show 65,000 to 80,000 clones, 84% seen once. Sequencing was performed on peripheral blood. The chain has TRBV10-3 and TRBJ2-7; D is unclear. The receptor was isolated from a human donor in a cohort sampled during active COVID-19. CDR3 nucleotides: TGTGCCATCAGTGCCCCCCAGGTGGACGAGCAGTACTTC. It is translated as CAISAPQVDEQYF.